This T cell receptor beta chain was captured by sequencing in a study of cytomegalovirus exposure and HLA in healthy donors (dated by TCRdb to 2015 to 2018). Context from the whole study: An earlier analysis of under 600 of the donors reported approximately 300 Gb of sequence data and 120 million or so unique TCR beta sequences from 150 million to 200 million T cells. An early release that covered approximately 600 HLA-typed donors contained approximately 290 gigabases of sequencing data and 70 million to 100 million unique TCR sequences. The genetic ancestry cluster associated with self-reported Caucasian donors included roughly 84% of the approximately 400 genotyped donors. The aim of the study was to test whether cataloging public T cell receptors could identify signatures of past pathogen exposure. Using immunosequencing, the study profiled T cell repertoires from 640 or so subjects and related those repertoires to cytomegalovirus serostatus. Along with the roughly 670-subject first cohort, a separate validation cohort of some 130 different subjects was used. To predict cytomegalovirus infection status, the study combined high-throughput TCR immunosequencing, statistical association of individual TCRs with disease status, and machine learning. In a later analysis, previously published TCR beta repertoires from fewer than 750 donors were re-analyzed and high-resolution HLA genotyping was added so that TCR occurrence patterns could be studied. In the later analysis, no new phenotypic data were used to find candidate immune exposures; instead, reliance was placed on TCR beta sequences and their occurrence across donors. To decide whether each TCR beta V gene segment behaved as functional or pseudogenic, an earlier analysis of approximately 620 of the donors relied on high-throughput TCR beta sequencing. Donor age, sex, ethnicity and CMV serostatus were collected together with the repertoire data. Genome-wide SNP genotypes for about 65% of the roughly 670 donors were used in a later genetic analysis, which treated that subset as a discovery cohort. Every repertoire in the discovery cohort had been generated on one and the same sequencing platform. Class I and class II HLA loci were covered by the typing at four-digit resolution. Typing coverage differed by locus: A, B, C, DRB1 and DQB1 were typed in about 620-630 donors, DQA1 in roughly 510, DPA1 in nearly 610, and DPB1 in 450 to 490. Five DR-DQ haplotypes were handled as single units for association and clustering because linkage in the cohort was strong. Among 350 to 400 genotyped donors of the cohort, an average of approximately 240,000 unique TCR beta nucleotide sequences were sequenced per donor, approximately 20% of them non-productive.

Libraries were made using the immunoSEQ multiplex PCR assay. A mixture of 60 forward primers for TCR Vbeta segments and 13 reverse primers for TCR Jbeta segments was used in the multiplex PCR. A multiplex PCR assay on genomic DNA amplified the CDR3 region of rearranged TCR beta genes. The Illumina HiSeq System was used to sequence the amplified TCR beta libraries as 87-base-pair reads. The original methods were these. In a later analysis, 80 million or so unique TCR beta chains were counted across the roughly 670 repertoires, and about 10 million of these chains were shared by at least two donors. A nearest-neighbor algorithm error-corrected the raw reads and collapsed the reads into unique sequences, merging closely related sequences to remove PCR and sequencing errors. V, D and J gene segments were assigned by aligning CDR3 sequences to IMGT reference sequences. For a sequence to be retained, a match of at least six nucleotides was required to both a V gene segment and a J gene segment. A rearrangement was called productive if the CDR3 had no stop codons and remained in frame with V and J, and every other rearrangement was called non-productive. Following IMGT convention, CDR3 was defined as the stretch from the second conserved V-encoded cysteine to the conserved J-encoded phenylalanine. In an earlier analysis of more than 550 of the donors, sequences lacking an unambiguous match to a single V gene segment were excluded. In an earlier analysis of some 590 of the donors, a V segment was called functional when productive rearrangements were above 56.7%, and segregating when the standard deviation between donors exceeded 5%. To diagnose cytomegalovirus status from the catalog of TCR beta chain sequences, a statistical classification framework was built. A later analysis assigned V and J genes by comparing TCR nucleotide sequences with IMGT/GENE-DB human TR gene sequences. A later analysis assigned CDR3 sequences and most-parsimonious VDJ recombination scenarios with the TCRdist pipeline. In a later analysis, every TCR beta chain was defined by the combination of its CDR3 amino acid sequence and its V-gene family, and reads without a unique V-gene family were dropped. As a way to deal with suspected cross-contamination and a sequencing artifact, a later analysis dropped hundreds of nucleotide sequences that were highly shared and had low generation probability. In a later analysis, a clonal expansion index for each public chain was calculated from normalized within-repertoire ranks of inferred template counts. In a later analysis, generation probabilities were computed using a VDJ recombination model fitted to out-of-frame rearrangements, and the results were checked against IGoR. A later analysis scored TCR-TCR, TCR-HLA and TCR-CMV co-occurrence with hypergeometric tests, applying a repertoire-size bias correction to TCR pairs. To estimate false discovery rates, a later analysis permuted the HLA or CMV assignments 20 times. In a later analysis, co-occurring TCRs were grouped using DBSCAN, and TCRdist sequence similarity was added for clustering within HLA-allele-positive subsets. For co-occurrence clustering, repertoires with fewer than 30,000 or more than 120,000 public chains were excluded, along with a handful of repertoires with anomalous nucleotide sharing. In TCRdb, the immuneACCESS table is reduced to in-frame sequences with V and J assigned. These tables do not hold every clone; where another copy was compared, an unresolved V gene accounts for under half, and the others remain unexplained. V and J calls and clone size are copied from that table; D and trimming were computed from the DNA. This sample gives roughly 120,000 clones in total; 76% of them show up just once. Less than 2% of the sample belongs to the ten largest clones.

The cohort was made up of 650 to 700 healthy bone marrow donors. At the time of sampling, every cohort member was nominally healthy, though immune exposures that went unrecorded were likely present. The donor tested CMV seronegative, placing the donor among the 352 seronegative members of the cohort. A peripheral blood sample was provided by each donor, and peripheral blood mononuclear cells were used for TCR beta sequencing. Genomic DNA extraction from the blood cell samples was performed with the Qiagen DNeasy Blood Extraction Kit. As regards this clone: The antigen it binds to is not known. No much larger clone is present one base from it, and per-base qualities are unavailable.

The study at large found these results: A later genetic analysis associated a missense DCLRE1C variant with V-gene and J-gene trimming of TCR beta chains, and an independent cohort replicated the association. The classifier was reported to diagnose cytomegalovirus status with high specificity and sensitivity in both the original and validation cohorts. Specific HLA alleles were associated with 18,000 or so TCR beta sequences at a false discovery rate of 0.05 in a later analysis. A later genetic analysis reported fewer N-insertions in productive TCRs among donors in an Asian-associated ancestry cluster than the roughly 620-donor mean. It was suggested by the authors that the approach could potentially be generalized to other disease states and immunological phenotypes. CMV serostatus was the only immune exposure information available for the cohort. The cohort was sequenced for TCR beta chains only, and without alpha or paired-chain data the features that could be detected were limited. The earlier analysis of 587 of the donors excluded approximately 15 rarely observed V segments, including chromosome 9 orphons, because counts were too low. Broadly in line with IMGT annotations, most TCR beta V segments showed up in productive rearrangements about 90% or about 30% of the time in an earlier analysis of about 500 of the donors. A later analysis reported that several top co-occurrence clusters appeared linked to parvovirus B19, influenza, CMV and Epstein-Barr virus. Because the 87-base-pair reads could not distinguish some IMGT-functional V segments, including TRBV6-2 and TRBV6-3, those segments were excluded. A further reported finding was that TCR beta sequences accurately predicted the HLA-A and HLA-B alleles for most subjects in the first cohort. The sequencing pipeline was judged likely to have produced a cluster of highly shared sequence variants as a technical artifact. Compared with equally common non-associated chains, HLA-associated TCR beta chains in a later analysis were more clonally expanded and had lower generation probabilities. When HLA alleles, especially DR and DQ, strongly co-occurred, attributing TCR associations to individual alleles was difficult. The study listed 164 TCR beta chains as associated with cytomegalovirus. Linkage disequilibrium might explain the correlated functional status among segregating V segments, but an unknown experimental factor could not be ruled out. HLA typing was unavailable for some donors at each locus, so association tests used only the typed subset. The presence/absence analyses assumed that sequencing depth was roughly uniform across donors, and that assumption may not be true. Most TCR sequences were seen in very few donors, while some public TCRs were found in many individuals. A later analysis found that TCR association rates varied across HLA loci, with DRB1 alleles showing the most associated TCRs and HLA-C alleles the fewest. Three of the identified cytomegalovirus-associated TCR beta chains were confirmed in vitro to be specific for cytomegalovirus antigens. Most CMV-associated TCR beta chains appeared to be HLA-restricted in a later analysis, and the HLA associations seemed to be driven largely by CMV exposure.

V gives up 7 bases and J gives up 3 bases, and the segment between their germline ends measures 15 bases. From the cysteine through the phenylalanine, the CDR3 covers 13 amino acids. The sequence is cut down to CDR3 DNA, 39 bases in frame from base 1. For CDR1 and CDR2, the germline V gene lists SQVTM and ANQGSEA. Sequences were obtained from PBMCs. The V and J segments used are TRBV29-1 and TRBJ1-1; a tentative D match to TRBD1 spans 6 bases. The clonotype originates from a man aged 45-65 years in good health and CMV-seronegative. The DNA sequence reads TGCAGCGGGCAGAACAGGGCGGACACTGAAGCTTTCTTT. Its translation is CSGQNRADTEAFF.